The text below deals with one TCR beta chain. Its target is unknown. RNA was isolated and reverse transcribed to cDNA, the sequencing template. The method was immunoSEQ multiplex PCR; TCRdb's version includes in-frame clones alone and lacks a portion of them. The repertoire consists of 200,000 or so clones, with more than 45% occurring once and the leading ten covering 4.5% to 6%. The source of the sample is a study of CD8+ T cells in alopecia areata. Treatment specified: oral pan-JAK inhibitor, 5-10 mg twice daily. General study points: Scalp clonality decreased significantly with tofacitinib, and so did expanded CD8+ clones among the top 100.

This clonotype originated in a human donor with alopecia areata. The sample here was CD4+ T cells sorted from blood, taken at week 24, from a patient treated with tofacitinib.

This CDR3 is CAWSLISFTGSSSGNTIYF. CDR3 coding DNA: TGTGCCTGGAGTCTGATTTCGTTTACAGGGTCGAGCTCTGGAAACACCATATATTTT. This chain links TRBV30 with TRBJ1-3, with a tentative D call TRBD1 (6 bases). The germline V and J ends were trimmed by 2 bases and 0 bases, with 23 bases remaining between them. The CDR3 loop spans 19 amino acids. Per the germline V gene, CDR1 is GTSNPN and CDR2 is SVGIG (reference sequence).